Sequencing of this T cell receptor beta chain was carried out in a study of T cell responses to AZD1222 COVID-19 vaccine. Study information: Second-dose intervals of approximately 4 or approximately 12 weeks were pooled.

Germline V gene data show CDR1 as SGHRS and CDR2 as YFSETQ. V lost 1 base and J lost 5, with 10 bases in between. The CDR3 is 15 residues long. This clone came up once. No antigen is known for it. The repertoire was sequenced with immunoSEQ multiplex PCR; TCRdb's copy has only in-frame clones and lacks some. The data show about 97,000 clones, with around 87% seen just once and 4.5% to 6% held by the top ten. Whole-study findings and limits: With dominance at 160-218 and 743-854, vaccine-associated CD4 TCRs spanned spike.

The rearrangement uses TRBV5-1 and TRBJ1-6; D is unresolved. The sequence was collected from an adult in good health. This specimen was peripheral blood, taken on day 0 of AZD1222 vaccination. DNA of the CDR3: TGCGCCAGCAGCTTGAGGACCGATAATAATTCACCCCTCCACTTT. Its translation: CASSLRTDNNSPLHF.